Listed below are T cell receptor beta chains from one sample, sequenced in a study of T-cell memory formation after mild COVID-19. TCRdb called the 5' RACE reads again in MiXCR, with one record for every CDR3 protein. This sample has about 560,000 distinct CDR3 sequences, with around 16% found just once. The sequenced sample consisted of PBMCs or a T cell subset sorted from them (not recorded which). Every receptor here comes from an adult woman who had mild COVID-19 (a few samples of this study predate the infection). Cell type and time point are not known. The CDR3 runs from the conserved cysteine through the conserved F or W. A D gene is named only where the DNA matches it firmly. The size entry is marked missing in some rows and otherwise reads once, few, many or a size class.

DNA,CDR3,V,J,D,size
TGTGCCAGCAGCCGGAAACTAACCGGGACAGGGGGCTGGGGCACAGATACGCAGTATTTT,CASSRKLTGTGGWGTDTQYF,TRBV4-2,TRBJ2-3,TRBD1,.
TGCAGCGTTGACCGAATTACCTACAATGAGCAGTTCTTC,CSVDRITYNEQFF,TRBV29-1,TRBJ2-1,.,few
TGTGCCAGCAGGCGTTGGGGGGCCACGAACACCGGGGAGCTGTTTTTT,CASRRWGATNTGELFF,TRBV3-1,TRBJ2-2,.,few
TGTGCCAGCAGCTCCCGAACAGGGTCTGGGGCCAACGTCCTGACTTTC,CASSSRTGSGANVLTF,TRBV5-5,TRBJ2-6,.,few
TGTGCCAGTAGTATGGTTATAGGGTTCGCGGGGCCAATCACAGATACGCAGTATTTT,CASSMVIGFAGPITDTQYF,TRBV19,TRBJ2-3,.,many
TGTGCCATCAGTGATGGACAGGGGGTAGGCGATGAGCAGTTCTTC,CAISDGQGVGDEQFF,TRBV10-3,TRBJ2-1,TRBD1,.
TGTGCCAGCAGCCCGGATACCAATCAGCCCCAGCATTTT,CASSPDTNQPQHF,TRBV3-1,TRBJ1-5,.,many
TGCAGTGCAAACCGGAAGAACCAGGGTGTCAGGGACACTGAAGCTTTCTTT,CSANRKNQGVRDTEAFF,TRBV20-1,TRBJ1-1,.,.
TGCAGTGCCGTTAGCGGGGGCTTCTACGAGCAGTACTTC,CSAVSGGFYEQYF,TRBV20-1,TRBJ2-7,TRBD2,.
TGTGCCAGCGGCGGGGCCCTGGGGCCTGAAAACACTGAAGCTTTCTTT,CASGGALGPENTEAFF,TRBV25-1,TRBJ1-1,.,few
TGTGCCAGCAGCCAAGGTTCAGGTGGCCGATCACCCCTCCACTTT,CASSQGSGGRSPLHF,TRBV3-1,TRBJ1-6,.,few
TGCGCCAGCAGAATGTGGACAGATCAAGAGACCCAGTACTTC,CASRMWTDQETQYF,TRBV5-1,TRBJ2-5,.,.
TGTGCCAGCAGTGGGGACCGTAATCAGCCCCAGCATTTT,CASSGDRNQPQHF,TRBV5-4,TRBJ1-5,.,few
TGTGCCAGCAGCTCGCTAGGAAACAGGGCACTGAACACTGAAGCTTTCTTT,CASSSLGNRALNTEAFF,TRBV7-6,TRBJ1-1,.,.
TGCGCCAGCAGCCTAAGCGGGGCGGCTTACACAGATACGCAGTATTTT,CASSLSGAAYTDTQYF,TRBV5-1,TRBJ2-3,TRBD2,.
TGTGCCAGCAGTGGGGGGAACCGCAATCAGCCCCAGCATTTT,CASSGGNRNQPQHF,TRBV25-1,TRBJ1-5,.,few
TGTGCCAGCTCACCACCAGGGGCGAACAATGAGCAGTTCTTC,CASSPPGANNEQFF,TRBV18,TRBJ2-1,.,few
TGTGCCAGCAGCCCCAGCGGGTATACGCAGTATTTT,CASSPSGYTQYF,TRBV6-2/TRBV6-3,TRBJ2-3,.,.
TGTGCCACCAGCTCCGGGACTAGCGGGTACAATGAGCAGTTCTTC,CATSSGTSGYNEQFF,TRBV24-1,TRBJ2-1,TRBD2,.
TGCAGTGCTAGGTTGGCCGGCTTGAACACTGAAGCTTTCTTT,CSARLAGLNTEAFF,TRBV20-1,TRBJ1-1,.,.
TGTGCCAGCAGCGGGACAGGGTTCGAGCAGTTCTTC,CASSGTGFEQFF,TRBV7-6,TRBJ2-1,TRBD1,few
TGTGCCAGTAGTTCACGGGACAGGGGACGGAACACTGAAGCTTTCTTT,CASSSRDRGRNTEAFF,TRBV19,TRBJ1-1,TRBD1,.
TGTGCCAGCAGCTTAGGGCAGAAATGGAACATTCAGTACTTC,CASSLGQKWNIQYF,TRBV7-8,TRBJ2-4,.,many
TGCAGCGTTGAGGAGCAGAGAACTAATGAAAAACTGTTTTTT,CSVEEQRTNEKLFF,TRBV29-1,TRBJ1-4,.,.
TGTGCCAGCAGTTACTCGAAAAGCGGGGGGACTTACAATGAGCAGTTCTTC,CASSYSKSGGTYNEQFF,TRBV6-5,TRBJ2-1,TRBD2,.
TGTGCCAGCATAACACTCCGGGCCAAGGGTAACTATGGCTACACCTTC,CASITLRAKGNYGYTF,TRBV12-3/TRBV12-4,TRBJ1-2,.,.
TGTGCCTGGAGTGTTAGTGGGGGCACTGAAGCTTTCTTT,CAWSVSGGTEAFF,TRBV30,TRBJ1-1,.,few
TGTGCCAGCAGCCAAGGGGGCGGGGCGGGAGTAGGGACAGATACGCAGTATTTT,CASSQGGGAGVGTDTQYF,TRBV4-2,TRBJ2-3,TRBD2,.
TGCGCCAGCAGCTTGGGGTCAGGGGGACTGGCCGTTTCCGAGCAGTACTTC,CASSLGSGGLAVSEQYF,TRBV5-1,TRBJ2-7,.,few
TGTGCCAGCACCTTAGGACCGTACTATGGCTACACCTTC,CASTLGPYYGYTF,TRBV12-3/TRBV12-4,TRBJ1-2,.,few
TGTGCCAGCAGCTTAGCTCAGGGGTGGTCACCCCTCCACTTT,CASSLAQGWSPLHF,TRBV7-8,TRBJ1-6,.,few
TGTGCCAGCAGTTACCGTGGTTTGGGTGAGCAGTTCTTC,CASSYRGLGEQFF,TRBV6-2/TRBV6-3,TRBJ2-1,.,.
TGTGCCAGCAGCCAAGGAGCGGGGGGGTTAGGCAATGAGCAGTTCTTC,CASSQGAGGLGNEQFF,TRBV3-1,TRBJ2-1,TRBD2,.
TGCGCCAGCAGCTTCGGAGGTCAAGGAAGGACAGATACGCAGTATTTT,CASSFGGQGRTDTQYF,TRBV5-1,TRBJ2-3,.,few
TGTGCCACCAGTGATCCGACTAGCGGGGGGGAAGAGACCCAGTACTTC,CATSDPTSGGEETQYF,TRBV24-1,TRBJ2-5,TRBD2,.
TGTGCCAGCAGCTTAAGACGGGGCCGGAACTACGAGCAGTACTTC,CASSLRRGRNYEQYF,TRBV7-2,TRBJ2-7,.,.
TGTGCCAGCTCACCAGTCAGGGAGACCTACAATGAGCAGTTCTTC,CASSPVRETYNEQFF,TRBV18,TRBJ2-1,.,few
TGTGCCAGCAGTCTCCGACAGGGGGCTGAAGCTTTCTTT,CASSLRQGAEAFF,TRBV12-3/TRBV12-4,TRBJ1-1,TRBD1,.
TGTGCCAGCAGTGAAGGGACTAGCGGGAGAGGGACCACCCAGTACTTC,CASSEGTSGRGTTQYF,TRBV2,TRBJ2-5,TRBD2,many
TGCGCCAGCAGCTTGGCTGAGTTGCTAGCGGGAGAGCGCGAGCAGTTCTTC,CASSLAELLAGEREQFF,TRBV5-1,TRBJ2-1,TRBD2,.
TGTGCCAGCAGCTCAAAGGACTTTGGACACAATGAGCAGTTCTTC,CASSSKDFGHNEQFF,TRBV12-3/TRBV12-4,TRBJ2-1,.,few
TGCGCCAGCAGCACGGGACAGGGGGGCGGGCAAGAGACCCAGTACTTC,CASSTGQGGGQETQYF,TRBV5-1,TRBJ2-5,TRBD1,.
TGTGCCAGCAGGGGGGGCAGGAATGAGCAGTTCTTC,CASRGGRNEQFF,TRBV27,TRBJ2-1,.,few
TGCAGTGCTAGAGATCATTCTGGGGGGCTAAAGGAACAAGAGACCCAGTACTTC,CSARDHSGGLKEQETQYF,TRBV20-1,TRBJ2-5,.,few
TGTGCCAGCAGCTATGGGACCGCTCGCGAGCAGTACTTC,CASSYGTAREQYF,TRBV11-2,TRBJ2-7,.,once
TGCAGTGCTAGAAGGGCGGGAACCATGAACACTGAAGCTTTCTTT,CSARRAGTMNTEAFF,TRBV20-1,TRBJ1-1,.,few
TGCAGCGTTGATCTCGTTCCGGATGAGCAGTTCTTC,CSVDLVPDEQFF,TRBV29-1,TRBJ2-1,.,.
TGTGCCGCCAAGGGGGGTAATGAGCAGTTCTTC,CAAKGGNEQFF,TRBV6-5,TRBJ2-1,.,.
TGTGCCAGCAGCTTTGAAGAGCTTCGGTACGAGCAGTACTTC,CASSFEELRYEQYF,TRBV11-2,TRBJ2-7,.,few
TGTGCCAGCAGCGTAGTTGGGGGTTTAGGGGAAGCTTTCTTT,CASSVVGGLGEAFF,TRBV9,TRBJ1-1,.,few
TGTGCCAGCAGCTTGTGGCTAGCCTCGGAAGAGACCCAGTACTTC,CASSLWLASEETQYF,TRBV5-4,TRBJ2-5,.,.
TGTGCCAGCAGTGTGGACAGGGGATATGGCTACACCTTC,CASSVDRGYGYTF,TRBV12-3/TRBV12-4,TRBJ1-2,TRBD1,few
TGTGCCAGCGCCCCCACAGGGGGGTATGGCTACACCTTC,CASAPTGGYGYTF,TRBV11-2,TRBJ1-2,TRBD1,.
TGTGCCAGCAGACAGGGGGCGAGGACTGAAGCTTTCTTT,CASRQGARTEAFF,TRBV6-2/TRBV6-3,TRBJ1-1,TRBD1,few
TGTGCCAGCAGCGTAGCATCAAAGCGGCACAATGAGCAGTTCTTC,CASSVASKRHNEQFF,TRBV9,TRBJ2-1,.,.
TGTGCCAGCAGCCAATTTAACAGCGGGGAGCTGTTTTTT,CASSQFNSGELFF,TRBV14,TRBJ2-2,.,few
TGTGCCAGCAGTTCCACAGGGGGGACCGGGGAGCTGTTTTTT,CASSSTGGTGELFF,TRBV12-3/TRBV12-4,TRBJ2-2,TRBD1,few
TGTGCCAGCAGCTCAGATTTCAGGAGCACTGAAGCTTTCTTT,CASSSDFRSTEAFF,TRBV7-2,TRBJ1-1,.,.
TGTGCCACCAAGAGAGGGGATGGCTACACCTTC,CATKRGDGYTF,TRBV19,TRBJ1-2,.,.